The next 5 T cell receptor beta chains were all read from a single sample in a study of beta chain features in type 1 diabetes. No antigen has been identified for these receptors. General study findings and limits: A moderate, significant TCRB CDR3 shortening appeared in type 1 diabetes across four CD4+ subsets.

cDNA synthesis used the whole RNA isolate, giving expressed TCRB sequences. The table came from immunoSEQ multiplex PCR; TCRdb's copy has only in-frame clones and leaves some out. The table has 640,000 or so clones, around 15% seen once; the top ten hold 0.02% to 0.025%. The sample comprised naive CD4+ T cells from blood. These receptors all come from a man between 18 and 29 years old with type 1 diabetes.

This clone was seen more than once but under ten times. V gene TRBV25-1 combines with J gene TRBJ2-5, with D hard to call. V was shortened by 1 base and J by 2 bases, with 14 bases between the two germline ends. The CDR3 runs 16 residues. Per germline, CDR1 MGHDK and CDR2 SYGVNS. CDR3 in DNA: TGTGCCAGCAGTGAATTAGGGTTCGGAGTTCAAGAGACCCAGTACTTC. Translating it yields CASSELGFGVQETQYF.

The chain employs TRBV14 and TRBJ1-2; possibly TRBD1 for D (6 bases). V shed 0 bases and J shed 7 bases, with 12 bases lying between them. Germline CDR1 SGHDN, CDR2 FVKESK. CDR3 length: 14 residues. CDR3 coding DNA: TGTGCCAGCAGCCAAGAACACAGGGAGGGTGGCTACACCTTC. Translation gives CASSQEHREGGYTF.

The chain carries TRBV12-5 and TRBJ2-7; the D is unclear. The CDR3 loop spans 11 amino acids. V was trimmed by 3 bases and J by 3 bases, leaving 3 bases between them. Germline loops: CDR1 LGHNT, CDR2 FRNRAP. The CDR3 reads CASGLGYEQYF. The CDR3 nucleotides read TGTGCTAGTGGTTTAGGCTACGAGCAGTACTTC.

The chain carries TRBV11-2 and TRBJ1-2, with a possible D match to TRBD1 (5 bases). Germline V gene data show CDR1 as SGHAT and CDR2 as FQNNGV. V lost 3 bases and J lost 4, with 12 bases in between. The CDR3 runs 14 residues. The CDR3 nucleotides read TGTGCCAGCAGCTTGAACCAGGGAACCTATGGCTACACCTTC. The encoded protein is CASSLNQGTYGYTF.

The chain recombines TRBV4-1 with TRBJ2-1, with 7 bases aligning to TRBD1. The CDR3 runs to 15 residues. The junction had 8 bases not matched to a gene; V was cut back by 4 bases and J by 5 bases. Germline lookup yields CDR1 MGHRA and CDR2 YSYEKL. In nucleotides, the CDR3 is TGCGCCAGCAGCCCCCATAGGGGGCCGAACAATGAGCAGTTCTTC. It is translated as CASSPHRGPNNEQFF.